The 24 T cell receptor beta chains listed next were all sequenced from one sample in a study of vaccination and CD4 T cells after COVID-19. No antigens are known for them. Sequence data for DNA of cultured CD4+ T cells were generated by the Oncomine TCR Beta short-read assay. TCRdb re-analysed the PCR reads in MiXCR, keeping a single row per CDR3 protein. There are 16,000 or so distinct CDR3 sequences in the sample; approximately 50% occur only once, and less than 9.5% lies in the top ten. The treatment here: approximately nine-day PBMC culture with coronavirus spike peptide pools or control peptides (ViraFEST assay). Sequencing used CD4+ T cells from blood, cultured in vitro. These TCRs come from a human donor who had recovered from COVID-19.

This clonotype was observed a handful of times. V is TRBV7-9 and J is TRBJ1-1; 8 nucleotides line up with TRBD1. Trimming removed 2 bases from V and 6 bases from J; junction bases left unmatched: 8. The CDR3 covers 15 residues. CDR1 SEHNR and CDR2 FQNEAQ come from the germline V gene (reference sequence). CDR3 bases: TGTGCCAGCAGCTTACGTGGACAGGGTACCGCTGAAGCTTTCTTT. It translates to CASSLRGQGTAEAFF.

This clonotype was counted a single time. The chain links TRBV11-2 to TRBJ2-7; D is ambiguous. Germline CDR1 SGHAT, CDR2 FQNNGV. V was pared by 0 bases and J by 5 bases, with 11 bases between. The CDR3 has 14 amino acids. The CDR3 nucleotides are TGTGCCAGCAGCTTAGATCCTCCAGGTGACGAGCAGTACTTC. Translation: CASSLDPPGDEQYF.

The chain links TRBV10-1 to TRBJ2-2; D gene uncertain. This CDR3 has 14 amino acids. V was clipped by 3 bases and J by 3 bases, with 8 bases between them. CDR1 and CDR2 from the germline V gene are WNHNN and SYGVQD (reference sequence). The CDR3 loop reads CASSDPRDTGELFF. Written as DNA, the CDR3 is TGCGCCAGCAGTGACCCCCGGGACACCGGGGAGCTGTTTTTT.

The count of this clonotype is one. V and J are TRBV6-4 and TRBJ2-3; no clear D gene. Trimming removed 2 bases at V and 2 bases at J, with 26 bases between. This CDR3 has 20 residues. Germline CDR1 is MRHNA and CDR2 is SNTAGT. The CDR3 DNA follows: TGTGCCAGCAGTGACCCGTTAGGACCCCGCCCGATTTACTACACAGATACGCAGTATTTT. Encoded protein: CASSDPLGPRPIYYTDTQYF.

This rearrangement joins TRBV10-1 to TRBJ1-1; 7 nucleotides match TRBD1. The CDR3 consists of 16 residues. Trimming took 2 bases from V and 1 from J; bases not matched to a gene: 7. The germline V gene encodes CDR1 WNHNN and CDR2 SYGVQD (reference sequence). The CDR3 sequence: CASSERGRGKNTEAFF. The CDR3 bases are TGCGCCAGCAGTGAGCGGGGCAGGGGGAAGAACACTGAAGCTTTCTTT.

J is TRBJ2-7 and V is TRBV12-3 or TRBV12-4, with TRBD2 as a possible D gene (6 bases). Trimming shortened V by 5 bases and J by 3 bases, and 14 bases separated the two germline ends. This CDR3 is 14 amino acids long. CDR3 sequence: CASSLWTNDYEQYF. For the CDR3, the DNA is TGTGCCAGCAGTCTATGGACTAACGACTACGAGCAGTACTTC.

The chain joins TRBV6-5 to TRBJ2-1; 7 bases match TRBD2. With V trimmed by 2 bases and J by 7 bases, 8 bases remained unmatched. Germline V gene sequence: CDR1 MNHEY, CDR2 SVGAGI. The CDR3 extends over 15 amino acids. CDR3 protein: CASSYGGGPGNEQFF. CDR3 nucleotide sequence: TGTGCCAGCAGTTACGGGGGAGGGCCTGGAAATGAGCAGTTCTTC.

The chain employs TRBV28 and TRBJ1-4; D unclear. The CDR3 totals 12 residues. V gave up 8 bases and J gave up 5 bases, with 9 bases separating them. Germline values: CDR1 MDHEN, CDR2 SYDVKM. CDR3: CASGQRNEKLFF. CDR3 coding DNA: TGTGCCAGCGGTCAACGGAATGAAAAACTGTTTTTT.

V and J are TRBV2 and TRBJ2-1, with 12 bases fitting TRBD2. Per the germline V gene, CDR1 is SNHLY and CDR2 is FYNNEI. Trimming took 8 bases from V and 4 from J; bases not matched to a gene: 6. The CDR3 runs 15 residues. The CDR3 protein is CASLLGLAGYNEQFF. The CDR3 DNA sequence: TGTGCCAGCCTCCTTGGACTAGCGGGATACAATGAGCAGTTCTTC.

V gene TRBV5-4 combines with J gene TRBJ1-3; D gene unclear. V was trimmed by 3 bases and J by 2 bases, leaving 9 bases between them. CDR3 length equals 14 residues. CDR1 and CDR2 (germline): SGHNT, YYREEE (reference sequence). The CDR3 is CASSSAAAGNTIYF. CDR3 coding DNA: TGTGCCAGCAGCTCCGCGGCCGCTGGAAACACCATATATTTT. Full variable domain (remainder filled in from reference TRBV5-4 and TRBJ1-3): ETGVTQSPTHLIKTRGQQVTLRCSSQSGHNTVSWYQQALGQGPQFIFQYYREEENGRGNFPPRFSGLQFPNYSSELNVNALELDDSALYLCASSSAAAGNTIYFGEGSWLTVV.

CDR3 in amino acids: CSASRGRSNEKLFF. The CDR3 DNA is TGCAGTGCTTCGCGGGGGCGGTCTAATGAAAAACTGTTTTTT. The chain recombines TRBV20-1 with TRBJ1-4; TRBD1 is a possible D gene (6 bases). Trimming cost V 5 bases and J 3 bases, with 13 bases left between them. Germline CDR1 DFQATT, CDR2 SNEGSKA (reference sequence). CDR3 size: 14 residues.

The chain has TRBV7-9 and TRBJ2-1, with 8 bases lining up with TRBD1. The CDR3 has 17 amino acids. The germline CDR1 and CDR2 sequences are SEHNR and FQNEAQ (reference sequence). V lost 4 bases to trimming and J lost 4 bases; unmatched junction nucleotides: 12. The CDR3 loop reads CASSSTAGQGAYNEQFF. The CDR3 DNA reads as TGTGCCAGCAGCTCTACAGCCGGGCAGGGGGCGTACAATGAGCAGTTCTTC.

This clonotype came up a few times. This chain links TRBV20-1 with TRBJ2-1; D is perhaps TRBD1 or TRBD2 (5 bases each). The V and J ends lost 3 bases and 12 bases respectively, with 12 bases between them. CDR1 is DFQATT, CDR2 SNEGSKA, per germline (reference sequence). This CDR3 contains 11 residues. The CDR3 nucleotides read TGCAGTGCTAGTGGGGGTCTGGTGCAGTTCTTC. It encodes CSASGGLVQFF.

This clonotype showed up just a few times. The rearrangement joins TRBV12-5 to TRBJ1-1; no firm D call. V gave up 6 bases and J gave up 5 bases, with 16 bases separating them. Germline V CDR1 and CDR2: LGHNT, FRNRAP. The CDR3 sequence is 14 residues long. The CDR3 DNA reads TGTGCTAGTGGGGATACTCAGGTGGGGACTGAAGCTTTCTTT. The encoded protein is CASGDTQVGTEAFF.

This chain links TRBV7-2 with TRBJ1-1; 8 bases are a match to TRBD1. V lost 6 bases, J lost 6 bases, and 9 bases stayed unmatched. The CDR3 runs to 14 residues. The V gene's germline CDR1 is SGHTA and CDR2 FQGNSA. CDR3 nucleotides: TGTGCCAGCAGACCTAGGACAGGGAGGGCTGAAGCTTTCTTT. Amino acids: CASRPRTGRAEAFF.

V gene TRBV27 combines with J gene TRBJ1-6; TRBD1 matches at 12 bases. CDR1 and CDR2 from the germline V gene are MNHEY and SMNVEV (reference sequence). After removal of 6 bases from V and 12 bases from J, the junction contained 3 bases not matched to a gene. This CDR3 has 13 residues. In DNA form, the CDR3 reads TGTGCCAGCAGGGGACAGGGGGCAAAACCCCTCCACTTT. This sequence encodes CASRGQGAKPLHF.

The CDR3 nucleotides read TGTGCCAGCAGCTTGGGACAGGGGCGTTTCTCTGGGGCCAACGTCCTGACTTTC. Protein: CASSLGQGRFSGANVLTF. The chain has TRBV7-6 and TRBJ2-6, with 10 bases matching TRBD1. J gave up 0 bases and V 3 bases, and 5 bases lay outside the gene matches. The CDR3 covers 18 residues. The germline CDR1 and CDR2 sequences are SGHVS and FNYEAQ.

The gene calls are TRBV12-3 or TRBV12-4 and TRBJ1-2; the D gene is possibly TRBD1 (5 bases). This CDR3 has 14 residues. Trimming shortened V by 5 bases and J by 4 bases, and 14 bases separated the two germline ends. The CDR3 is CASSNGGFSYGYTF. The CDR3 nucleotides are TGTGCCAGCAGTAATGGGGGGTTTTCCTATGGCTACACCTTC.

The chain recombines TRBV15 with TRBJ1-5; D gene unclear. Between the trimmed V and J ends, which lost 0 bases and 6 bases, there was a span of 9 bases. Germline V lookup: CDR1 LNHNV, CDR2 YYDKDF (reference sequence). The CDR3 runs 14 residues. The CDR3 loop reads CATSRDRGAQPQHF. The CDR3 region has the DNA TGTGCCACCAGCAGAGATCGAGGTGCTCAGCCCCAGCATTTT.

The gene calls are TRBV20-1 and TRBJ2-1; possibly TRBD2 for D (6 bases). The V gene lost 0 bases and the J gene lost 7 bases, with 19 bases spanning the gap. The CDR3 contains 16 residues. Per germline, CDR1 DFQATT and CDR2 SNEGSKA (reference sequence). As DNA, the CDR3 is TGCAGTGCTAGAGATTGGGGCTCAGGGCGGGGTAATGAGCAGTTCTTC. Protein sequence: CSARDWGSGRGNEQFF.

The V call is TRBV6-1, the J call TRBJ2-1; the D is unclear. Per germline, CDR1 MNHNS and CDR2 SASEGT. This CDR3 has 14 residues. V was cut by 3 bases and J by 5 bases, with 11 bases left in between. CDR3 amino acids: CASSDPDGHNEQFF. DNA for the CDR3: TGTGCCAGCAGTGATCCGGACGGCCACAATGAGCAGTTCTTC.

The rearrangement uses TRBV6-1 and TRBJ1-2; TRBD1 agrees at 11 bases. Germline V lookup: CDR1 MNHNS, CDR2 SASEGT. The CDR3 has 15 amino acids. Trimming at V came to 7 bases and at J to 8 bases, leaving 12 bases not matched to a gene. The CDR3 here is CASTPRGQGDEGYTF. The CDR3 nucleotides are TGTGCCAGCACCCCCCGGGGACAGGGGGATGAGGGCTACACCTTC.

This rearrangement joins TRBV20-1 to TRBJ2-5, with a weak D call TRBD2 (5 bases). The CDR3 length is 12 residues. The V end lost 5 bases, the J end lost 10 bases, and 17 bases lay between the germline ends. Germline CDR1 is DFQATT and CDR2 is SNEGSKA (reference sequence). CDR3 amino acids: CSAPINSGGQYF. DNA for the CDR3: TGCAGTGCTCCCATCAATAGTGGAGGCCAGTACTTC.

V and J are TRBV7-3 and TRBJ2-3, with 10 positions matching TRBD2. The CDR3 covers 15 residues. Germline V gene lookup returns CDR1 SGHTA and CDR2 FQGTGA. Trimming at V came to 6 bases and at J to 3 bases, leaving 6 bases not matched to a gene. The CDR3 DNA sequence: TGTGCCAGCAGTATGCAGCGGGGGGGAACAGATACGCAGTATTTT. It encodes CASSMQRGGTDTQYF.